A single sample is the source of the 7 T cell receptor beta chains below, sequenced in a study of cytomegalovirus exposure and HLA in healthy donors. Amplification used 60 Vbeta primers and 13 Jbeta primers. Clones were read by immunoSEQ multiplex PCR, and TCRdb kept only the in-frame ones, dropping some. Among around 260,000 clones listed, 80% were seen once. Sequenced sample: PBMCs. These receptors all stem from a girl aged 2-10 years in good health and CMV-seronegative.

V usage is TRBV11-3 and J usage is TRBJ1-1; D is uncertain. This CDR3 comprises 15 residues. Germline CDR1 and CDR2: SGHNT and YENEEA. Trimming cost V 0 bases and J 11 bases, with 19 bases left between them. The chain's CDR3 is CASSLDRGPKTRAFF. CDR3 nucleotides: TGTGCCAGCAGCTTAGATCGCGGCCCAAAAACGAGGGCTTTCTTT. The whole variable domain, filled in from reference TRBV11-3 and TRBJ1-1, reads EAGVVQSPRYKIIEKKQPVAFWCNPISGHNTLYWYLQNLGQGPELLIRYENEEAVDDSQLPKDRFSAERLKGVDSTLKIQPAELGDSAVYLCASSLDRGPKTRAFFGQGTRLTVV.

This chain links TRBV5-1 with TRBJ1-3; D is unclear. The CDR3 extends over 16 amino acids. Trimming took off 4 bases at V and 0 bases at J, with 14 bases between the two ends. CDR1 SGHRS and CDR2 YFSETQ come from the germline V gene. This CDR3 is CASSPNEQSSGNTIYF. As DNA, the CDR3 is TGCGCCAGCAGCCCGAACGAACAGAGCTCTGGAAACACCATATATTTT.

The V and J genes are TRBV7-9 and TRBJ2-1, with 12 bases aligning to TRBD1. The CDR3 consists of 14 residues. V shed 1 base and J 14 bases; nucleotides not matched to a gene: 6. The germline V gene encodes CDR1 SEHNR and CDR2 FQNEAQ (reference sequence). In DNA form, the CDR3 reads TGTGCCAGCAGCTTAGTTGGGACAGGGGGCGCCGAGTTCTTC. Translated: CASSLVGTGGAEFF.

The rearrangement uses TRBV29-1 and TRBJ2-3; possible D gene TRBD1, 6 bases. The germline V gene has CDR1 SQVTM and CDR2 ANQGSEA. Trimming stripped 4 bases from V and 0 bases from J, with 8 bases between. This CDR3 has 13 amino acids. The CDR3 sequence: CSVAGASTDTQYF. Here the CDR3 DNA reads TGCAGCGTTGCAGGGGCTAGCACAGATACGCAGTATTTT.

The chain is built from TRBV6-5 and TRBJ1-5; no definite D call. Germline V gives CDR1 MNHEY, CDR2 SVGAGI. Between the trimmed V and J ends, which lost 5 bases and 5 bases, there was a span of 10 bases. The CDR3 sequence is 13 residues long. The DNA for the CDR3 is TGTGCCAGCAGTACGTCAGTCGATCAGCCCCAGCATTTT. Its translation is CASSTSVDQPQHF.

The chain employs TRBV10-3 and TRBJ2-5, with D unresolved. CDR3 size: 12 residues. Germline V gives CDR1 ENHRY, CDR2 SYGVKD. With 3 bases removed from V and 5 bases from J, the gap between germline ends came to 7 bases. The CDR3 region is CAISDPIETQYF. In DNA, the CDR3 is TGTGCCATCAGTGACCCAATTGAGACCCAGTACTTC.

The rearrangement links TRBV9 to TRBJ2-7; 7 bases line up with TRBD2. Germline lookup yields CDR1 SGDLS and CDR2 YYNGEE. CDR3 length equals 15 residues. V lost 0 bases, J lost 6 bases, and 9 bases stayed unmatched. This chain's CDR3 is CASSVGWGWEGEQYF. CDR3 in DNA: TGTGCCAGCAGCGTAGGTTGGGGGTGGGAGGGCGAGCAGTACTTC.